This T cell receptor beta chain was recorded in a study of blood T cell repertoires in COVID-19. Study overall: Researchers got acute and convalescent COVID-19 samples from the United States, Italy and Spain.

Germline-derived CDR1 and CDR2 are SGHTA and FQGNSA. Trimming took 3 bases from V and 16 from J; bases not matched to a gene: 17. The CDR3 length is 16 residues. In the authors' workflow: Amplification of reference gene primers provided the estimated nucleated cell counts. Sequenced by immunoSEQ multiplex PCR; TCRdb stores in-frame clones only, minus some. The D gene and trimming were derived from the DNA, and the V and J assignments and clone size from that table. The table includes some 100,000 clones, about 89% detected once. This TCR was sampled from a human donor with acute or convalescent COVID-19. The donor label of this sample is uncertain. J is TRBJ1-6 and V is TRBV7-2; 8 bases map to TRBD1. Sequencing used peripheral blood. CDR3 in DNA: TGTGCCAGCAGCTTCGACCCAATAGCCGGGACAGGAAAGCTCCACTTT. Translating it yields CASSFDPIAGTGKLHF.